The 14 T cell receptor beta chains presented below share a single source sample, sequenced in a study of blood T cell repertoires in COVID-19. Generated by immunoSEQ multiplex PCR, the TCRdb table keeps only in-frame clones and is missing some. The sample holds fewer than 350,000 clones, over 75% seen once. What was sequenced was peripheral blood. The receptors shown here come from a man aged 18 to 30 with active or convalescent COVID-19.

This clone has only one observation. The chain carries TRBV10-3 and TRBJ1-3; D call uncertain. The germline CDR1 and CDR2 sequences are ENHRY and SYGVKD. This CDR3 comprises 14 residues. The V end lost 10 bases, the J end lost 1 base, and 14 bases lay between the germline ends. CDR3 in amino acids: CATRSSSSGNTIYF. CDR3 DNA: TGTGCCACCCGTAGTAGCTCGTCTGGAAACACCATATATTTT.

This rearrangement joins TRBV5-4 to TRBJ1-2; 7 bases fit TRBD1. Looked up from germline, CDR1 is SGHNT and CDR2 is YYREEE (reference sequence). V shed 1 base, J shed 4 bases, and the junction held 7 bases outside the gene matches. There are 15 residues in the CDR3. CDR3 residues: CASSLRGQPIYGYTF. The CDR3 DNA sequence: TGTGCCAGCAGCTTGAGGGGGCAGCCCATCTATGGCTACACCTTC. The full variable domain, with the rest looked up from reference TRBV5-4 and TRBJ1-2, is ETGVTQSPTHLIKTRGQQVTLRCSSQSGHNTVSWYQQALGQGPQFIFQYYREEENGRGNFPPRFSGLQFPNYSSELNVNALELDDSALYLCASSLRGQPIYGYTFGSGTRLTVV.

The rearrangement joins TRBV6-5 to TRBJ2-1, with D possibly being TRBD2 (5 bases). Germline loops: CDR1 MNHEY, CDR2 SVGAGI. The CDR3 length is 13 residues. Trimming stripped 6 bases from V and 5 bases from J, with 11 bases between. DNA for the CDR3: TGTGCCAGCAGCGGCGGGCGCCACAATGAGCAGTTCTTC. This translates into CASSGGRHNEQFF.

This clone was counted between two and nine times. The rearrangement joins TRBV15 to TRBJ2-1, with a possible D match to TRBD1 (5 bases). The CDR3 totals 13 residues. The germline gives CDR1 LNHNV, CDR2 YYDKDF (reference sequence). V lost 5 bases to trimming and J lost 8 bases, with 13 bases between them. Here the CDR3 reads CATSLLVGDEQFF. The CDR3 nucleotides read TGTGCCACCAGCCTCCTGGTAGGGGATGAGCAGTTCTTC.

J is TRBJ1-1 and V is TRBV5-1; 8 positions match TRBD1. With V trimmed by 0 bases and J by 4 bases, 2 bases remained unmatched. The germline gives CDR1 SGHRS, CDR2 YFSETQ. CDR3 size: 14 residues. This chain's CDR3 is CASSLVQGATEAFF. The CDR3 DNA sequence: TGCGCCAGCAGCTTGGTCCAGGGGGCCACTGAAGCTTTCTTT.

The chain carries TRBV15 and TRBJ2-1; the match to TRBD2 covers 8 bases. The CDR3 contains 17 residues. The J segment lost 6 bases and the V segment lost 2 bases, leaving 12 bases of the junction unmatched. Germline-derived CDR1 and CDR2 are LNHNV and YYDKDF (reference sequence). CDR3 DNA sequence: TGTGCCACCAGCAGACGATGGACTAGCAATGAGGGCAATGAGCAGTTCTTC. Encoded protein: CATSRRWTSNEGNEQFF.

CDR3 region: CASSVGRDSYEQYF. CDR3 DNA sequence: TGTGCCAGCAGTGTAGGACGGGACTCCTACGAGCAGTACTTC. J is TRBJ2-7 and V is TRBV6-4; possible D gene TRBD2, 5 bases. Germline V gene lookup returns CDR1 MRHNA and CDR2 SNTAGT. Between the trimmed V and J ends, which lost 4 bases and 0 bases, there was a span of 10 bases. The CDR3 spans 14 residues.

The rearrangement uses TRBV5-6 and TRBJ2-2; TRBD1 aligns across 7 bases. The CDR3 spans 16 residues. V was clipped by 5 bases and J by 4 bases; unmatched bases: 11. The germline CDR1 and CDR2 sequences are SGHDT and YYEEEE. CDR3: CASRLGAGTVTGELFF. The CDR3 DNA reads TGTGCCAGCAGGCTCGGAGCCGGGACAGTCACCGGGGAGCTGTTTTTT.

Points on this clone: Within the sample, other DNA sequences also encode this same CDR3. V gene TRBV6-5 combines with J gene TRBJ1-1; D is undetermined. Germline V gene data show CDR1 as MNHEY and CDR2 as SVGAGI. The CDR3 is 13 residues long. V was clipped by 0 bases and J by 3 bases, with 5 bases between them. The CDR3 DNA follows: TGTGCCAGCAGTTACTCCAGGTACACTGAAGCTTTCTTT. Translated: CASSYSRYTEAFF.

The chain has TRBV4-3 and TRBJ2-6; weak D call: TRBD1 (6 bases). V lost 0 bases, J lost 4 bases, and 10 bases lay in between. CDR1 and CDR2 (germline): LGHNA, YSLEER. The CDR3 is 16 residues long. CDR3 DNA sequence: TGCGCCAGCAGCCAAGACAGGGGCACCGGGGCCAACGTCCTGACTTTC. It specifies CASSQDRGTGANVLTF.

V gene TRBV12-3 or TRBV12-4 combines with J gene TRBJ1-2; 8 nucleotides agree with TRBD1. V lost 6 bases and J lost 5; bases outside the gene matches: 5. This CDR3 comprises 13 residues. The CDR3 DNA reads as TGTGCCAGCAGAGGGGGACAGGATTATGGCTACACCTTC. It encodes CASRGGQDYGYTF.

The J gene is TRBJ2-3, the V gene TRBV3-1 (or the pseudogene TRBV3-2), with D unclear. Trimming took 4 bases from V and 0 from J, leaving 11 bases between them. CDR1 is LGHDT, CDR2 YNNKEL, per germline (reference sequence). This CDR3 is built from 15 residues. CDR3 amino acids: CASSPTPLSTDTQYF. CDR3 nucleotide sequence: TGTGCCAGCAGCCCCACACCTCTGAGCACAGATACGCAGTATTTT.

The chain uses TRBV27 and TRBJ2-5; D possibly corresponds to TRBD2 (5 bases). Between the trimmed V and J ends, which lost 5 bases and 2 bases, there was a span of 15 bases. Germline V gene lookup returns CDR1 MNHEY and CDR2 SMNVEV (reference sequence). CDR3 length: 15 residues. CDR3 in amino acids: CASSPGYAGQETQYF. In DNA form, the CDR3 reads TGTGCCAGCAGTCCCGGTTATGCGGGTCAAGAGACCCAGTACTTC.

The rearrangement links TRBV27 to TRBJ1-1; maybe TRBD1 (6 bases). This CDR3 has 14 residues. Germline loops: CDR1 MNHEY, CDR2 SMNVEV (reference sequence). Trimming left V 4 bases short and J 7 bases short, with 16 bases between. The CDR3 is CASSSAPTGNEAFF. The CDR3 DNA follows: TGTGCCAGCAGTTCCGCCCCGACAGGCAATGAAGCTTTCTTT.